This T cell receptor beta chain originates from a study of early T cells in non-severe SARS-CoV-2 infection listed by TCRdb under 2021. Concerning the study at large: TCR sequencing used bulk RNA from unsorted whole blood, so alpha and beta chains could not be paired.

V loses 3 bases of germline sequence and J loses 0 bases, and the interval between the two ends is 14 bases. Via the germline V gene, CDR1 is SGDLS and CDR2 YYNGEE. Its CDR3 holds 16 amino acids, cysteine through phenylalanine. This entry keeps only the CDR3 DNA: 48 bases, framed from base 1. This clonotype was seen many times. The antigen it recognizes is unknown. Within one base of it there is no much larger clone, and no base qualities were kept. The library was built by means of 5' RACE. Sequencing relied on a NextSeq 500. The TCR library protocol attached unique molecular identifiers to individual cDNA molecules to correct for sequencing error and PCR bias. Sequencing covered both TCR alpha and beta chains, and within each sample the abundances of alpha and beta sequences were tightly co-correlated. Under the source paper's analysis protocol: V gene, J gene and CDR3 annotation of TCR sequences was performed with Decombinator V4. Expanded TCRs were defined as changing significantly between any two time points under a Poisson model with p below 0.0001. TCR abundances were normalised to the total number of TCRs sequenced per sample and were expressed as counts per million. TRAV1-2 paired with TRAJ12, TRAJ20 or TRAJ33 defined MAIT TCRs, while TRAV10 paired with TRAJ18 defined iNKT TCRs. VDJdb, accessed 1 November 2021, was searched for CMV, EBV and SARS-CoV-2 annotated TCRs, excluding TCRs annotated for multiple antigens. TCRdb ran its own pipeline on the public reads, namely fastp trimming at Q25 and MiXCR clone calling, and kept in-frame beta chains. A single entry per CDR3 protein holds the most common genes and DNA from its merged rows. The V and J calls were determined by TCRdb, not by the authors. This sample gives almost 65,000 distinct CDR3 sequences in total; less than 5% of them show up just once. Clones ranked in the top ten supply approximately 5% of the sample.

Study-level results and caveats: VDJdb matching was skewed toward anti-spike CD8 responses and likely underestimated virus-specific expansions by missing private and CD4 specificities.

The study was a case-control design nested within a healthcare worker cohort in London, UK, with weekly nasopharyngeal swab PCR tests and blood sampling. Healthcare workers were recruited during the week of the UK lockdown, between 23 and 31 March 2020, and followed weekly for up to 16 weeks. This clonotype was sampled from an adult who was a healthcare worker with PCR-confirmed SARS-CoV-2 infection or an uninfected control (not recorded which). Recombination linked TRBV9 to TRBJ2-3; the D segment cannot be called with confidence. Sequenced: whole blood. The CDR3 protein is CASSASQGVSTDTQYF. The DNA sequence is as follows: TGTGCCAGCAGCGCCTCTCAAGGAGTGAGCACAGATACGCAGTATTTT.